The 11 T cell receptor beta chains listed next were all sequenced from one sample in a study of blood T cell repertoires in COVID-19 (TCRdb year 2020). Library creation used the immunoSEQ multiplex PCR assay. TCRdb limited this immuneACCESS table to in-frame rearrangements with V and J called. A share of clones is missing; checked studies link under half to unresolved V genes, and the rest is unexplained. This sample gives 55,000 to 70,000 clones in total; 70% to 90% of them show up just once. The top ten hold 5.5% to 8.5% of the sample. The sequenced sample was peripheral blood. The receptors originated from a man in his 60s with active or convalescent COVID-19.

The chain has TRBV7-9 and TRBJ1-4, with TRBD1 matching 9 bases. Germline CDR1 SEHNR, CDR2 FQNEAQ (reference sequence). This CDR3 is built from 15 residues. Germline trimming cut 3 bases from V and 5 bases from J; bases unmatched to any gene: 4. The CDR3 nucleotides read TGTGCCAGCAGCTTGCGACAGGGGGGGAATGAAAAACTGTTTTTT. This translates into CASSLRQGGNEKLFF.

The V call is TRBV21-1, the J call TRBJ2-1; the table gives TRBD2 as D, unverified against the DNA. TRBV21-1 is labeled a pseudogene. CDR3 length: 16 residues. CDR3 DNA sequence: TGTGCCAGCAGCAAAGAGCGGGGGGGCTCCTACAATGAGCAGTTCTTC. The encoded protein is CASSKERGGSYNEQFF.

The sample holds one count of this clone. This sequence joins TRBV6-5 and TRBJ1-1, with a tentative D call TRBD1 (6 bases). Germline V gives CDR1 MNHEY, CDR2 SVGAGI. CDR3 length: 14 residues. V shed 9 bases and J shed 5 bases, with 19 bases lying between them. The CDR3: CASLNSQGLTEAFF. In nucleotides, the CDR3 is TGTGCCAGTCTTAATAGTCAGGGGTTGACTGAAGCTTTCTTT.

This chain uses TRBV28 with TRBJ1-1, with D possibly being TRBD1 (6 bases). Trimming removed 4 bases at V and 1 base at J, with 13 bases between. CDR1 MDHEN and CDR2 SYDVKM come from the germline V gene. There are 15 residues in the CDR3. The CDR3 is CASSSLRGTNTEAFF. As DNA, the CDR3 is TGTGCCAGCAGTTCACTCAGGGGAACGAACACTGAAGCTTTCTTT. Complete variable domain (other parts from reference TRBV28 and TRBJ1-1): DVKVTQSSRYLVKRTGEKVFLECVQDMDHENMFWYRQDPGLGLRLIYFSYDVKMKEKGDIPEGYSVSREKKERFSLILESASTNQTSMYLCASSSLRGTNTEAFFGQGTRLTVV.

This sequence joins TRBV19 and TRBJ1-1; 7 nucleotides line up with TRBD1. After removal of 7 bases from V and 9 bases from J, the junction contained 8 bases not matched to a gene. CDR3 length: 12 amino acids. The germline CDR1 and CDR2 sequences are LNHDA and SQIVND (reference sequence). CDR3 loop: CASKPEGQQAFF. The CDR3 region has the DNA TGTGCCAGTAAGCCGGAGGGACAGCAAGCTTTCTTT.

This rearrangement joins TRBV5-4 to TRBJ1-1; D is unresolved. V was clipped by 5 bases and J by 5 bases, with 19 bases between them. The CDR3 runs 15 residues. Germline V lookup: CDR1 SGHNT, CDR2 YYREEE (reference sequence). The CDR3 region is CASSIIGGAGTEAFF. DNA for the CDR3: TGTGCCAGCAGTATCATTGGAGGCGCGGGGACTGAAGCTTTCTTT. Together with reference TRBV5-4 and TRBJ1-1, the CDR3 gives the full variable domain: ETGVTQSPTHLIKTRGQQVTLRCSSQSGHNTVSWYQQALGQGPQFIFQYYREEENGRGNFPPRFSGLQFPNYSSELNVNALELDDSALYLCASSIIGGAGTEAFFGQGTRLTVV.

The chain recombines TRBV30 with TRBJ1-2; D unclear. This CDR3 has 14 residues. V was shortened by 0 bases and J by 1 base, with 9 bases between the two germline ends. The germline gives CDR1 GTSNPN, CDR2 SVGIG (reference sequence). This chain's CDR3 is CAWSVENSNYGYTF. The DNA for the CDR3 is TGTGCCTGGAGTGTCGAGAACAGTAACTATGGCTACACCTTC.

This chain links TRBV20-1 with TRBJ2-3; 7 positions match TRBD2. This CDR3 contains 14 residues. The V and J ends lost 3 bases and 0 bases, in that order; junction bases with no gene match: 3. CDR1 and CDR2 from the germline V gene are DFQATT and SNEGSKA (reference sequence). The CDR3 region is CSASISGSTDTQYF. CDR3 DNA sequence: TGCAGTGCTAGTATTAGCGGGAGCACAGATACGCAGTATTTT.

CDR3 in amino acids: CASSLLLAESTDTQYF. CDR3 sequence (DNA): TGTGCCAGCAGCTTGCTCCTAGCGGAAAGCACAGATACGCAGTATTTT. The chain carries TRBV5-4 and TRBJ2-3; TRBD2 matches at 7 bases. Germline CDR1 reads SGHNT; CDR2 reads YYREEE (reference sequence). The V segment lost 1 base and the J segment 0 bases; nucleotides outside the gene matches: 5. The CDR3 sequence is 16 residues long.

The rearrangement uses TRBV19 and TRBJ1-1; D unclear. Trimming cost V 5 bases and J 11 bases, with 18 bases left between them. Germline-derived CDR1 and CDR2 are LNHDA and SQIVND (reference sequence). The CDR3 length is 13 residues. The CDR3 sequence is CASSPREGRWAFF. CDR3 nucleotide sequence: TGTGCCAGTAGTCCCCGGGAGGGAAGGTGGGCTTTCTTT.

This chain links TRBV27 with TRBJ2-1; possibly TRBD1 for D (5 bases). CDR1 and CDR2 (germline): MNHEY, SMNVEV (reference sequence). Trimming took off 5 bases at V and 12 bases at J, with 23 bases between the two ends. The CDR3 runs 15 residues. CDR3 in amino acids: CASSPGFSFDFGQFF. The CDR3 DNA reads as TGTGCCAGCAGTCCAGGGTTTTCCTTCGATTTCGGGCAGTTCTTC.